This T cell receptor beta chain was documented in a study of cytomegalovirus exposure and HLA in healthy donors. Study-level points and caveats: Analysis was performed later, and it showed HLA-associated TCR beta chains to be more clonally expanded than equally common others. Later analysis associated a missense DCLRE1C variant with TCR beta V- and J-gene trimming.

The PCR had 60 Vbeta and 13 Jbeta primers. Only in-frame clones appear in the TCRdb table, and some are missing; sequencing was by immunoSEQ multiplex PCR. The table lists about 190,000 clones, 70% to 75% of them singletons, with more than 4% in the top ten. The CDR3 extends over 12 amino acids. CDR1 MDHEN and CDR2 SYDVKM come from the germline V gene. The germline V and J ends were trimmed by 7 bases and 7 bases, with 13 bases remaining between them. Concerning this clone itself: Its specificity is unknown.

The sequence derives from a young man in good health and CMV-seropositive. The chain employs TRBV28 and TRBJ1-1, with a tentative D call TRBD1 (5 bases). Sequencing input: PBMCs. This chain's CDR3 is CASTLGGGEAFF. DNA of the CDR3: TGTGCCAGCACCCTGGGCGGGGGTGAAGCTTTCTTT.